The clone carrying this T cell receptor beta chain was found a few times. Antigen unknown. The data were taken from a study of T cell repertoires in cytomegalovirus infection. For the study at large: Both a matching HLA type and CMV infection were indicated by public TCR beta signatures. Whole-study findings and limits: The cumulative frequency of public TCR beta families distinguished individuals who carried CMV together with the relevant HLA. In two of eight donors, the top clonotype was HLA-C-restricted CMV-specific.

A single record per CDR3 protein comes from TCRdb applying MiXCR to the reads. This table has some 300,000 distinct CDR3 sequences, roughly 15% appearing once. Germline V gives CDR1 SGHVS, CDR2 FNYEAQ. Trimming cost V 4 bases and J 0 bases; bases outside gene matches: 13. The CDR3 is 19 residues long. Sequencing was carried out using PBMCs. The chain links TRBV7-6 to TRBJ1-4; 8 bases match TRBD1. The TCR originated in a human donor in good health (CMV status not recorded). Some clones in this sample may be carry-over from other donors' samples. The CDR3 loop is CASSSGTGVTFATNEKLFF. The CDR3, as DNA: TGTGCCAGCAGCTCTGGGACAGGAGTGACGTTTGCAACTAATGAAAAACTGTTTTTT.